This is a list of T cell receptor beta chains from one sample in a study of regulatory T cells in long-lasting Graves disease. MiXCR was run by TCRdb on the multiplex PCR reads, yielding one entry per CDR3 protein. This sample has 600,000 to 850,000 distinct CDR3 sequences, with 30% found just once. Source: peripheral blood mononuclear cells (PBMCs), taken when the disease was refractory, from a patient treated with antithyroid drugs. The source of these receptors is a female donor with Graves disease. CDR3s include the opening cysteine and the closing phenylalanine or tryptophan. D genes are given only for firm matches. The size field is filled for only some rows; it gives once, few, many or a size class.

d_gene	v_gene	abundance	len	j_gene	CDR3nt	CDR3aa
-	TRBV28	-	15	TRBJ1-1	TGTGCCAGCAGTTTAATCGGGGGCTCCGGCACTGAAGCTTTCTTT	CASSLIGGSGTEAFF
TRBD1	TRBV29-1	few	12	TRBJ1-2	TGCAGCGTTGAAAACAGGGGGTATGGCTACACCTTC	CSVENRGYGYTF
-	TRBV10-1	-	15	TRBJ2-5	TGCGCCAGCAGTGAGTCCGGTATAGCTCAGGAGACCCAGTACTTC	CASSESGIAQETQYF
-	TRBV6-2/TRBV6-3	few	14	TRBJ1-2	TGTGCCAGCAGTTACGGAAGACTTACCTATGGCTACACCTTC	CASSYGRLTYGYTF
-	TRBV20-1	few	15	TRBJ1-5	TGCAGTGCTACCCCCGGCAGGGGACGGGATCAGCCCCAGCATTTT	CSATPGRGRDQPQHF
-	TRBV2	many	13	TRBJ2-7	TGTGCCAGCAGTGAGTGGGGAGGTGACGAGCAGTACTTC	CASSEWGGDEQYF
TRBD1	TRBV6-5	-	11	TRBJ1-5	TGTGCCAGCAGTTACTCGGGACAGTGGCATTTT	CASSYSGQWHF
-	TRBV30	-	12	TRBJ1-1	TGTGCCTGGAGTGTACGGAGCCGTGAAGCTTTCTTT	CAWSVRSREAFF
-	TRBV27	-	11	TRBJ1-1	TGTGCCAGCACCAGCTTCCAGGGGGCTTTCTTT	CASTSFQGAFF
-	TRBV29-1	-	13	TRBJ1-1	TGCAGCGTTCTTCCCAGCGGGGGGACTGAAGCTTTCTTT	CSVLPSGGTEAFF
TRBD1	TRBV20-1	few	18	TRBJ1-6	TGCAGTGCTAGAGAGGTGGGACAGGGGGGGTTCTATAATTCACCCCTCCACTTT	CSAREVGQGGFYNSPLHF
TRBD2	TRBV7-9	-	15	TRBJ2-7	TGTGCCAGCAGCTTTACGGGAGGAACCTCCTACGAGCAGTACTTC	CASSFTGGTSYEQYF
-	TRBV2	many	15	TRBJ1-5	TGTGCCAGCAGTCCTGACACCTATAGCAATCAGCCCCAGCATTTT	CASSPDTYSNQPQHF
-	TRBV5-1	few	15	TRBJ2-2	TGCGCCAGCAGCTTGGCGGGGGCTCGGACCGGGGAGCTGTTTTTT	CASSLAGARTGELFF
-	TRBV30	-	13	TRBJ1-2	TGTGCCTGGAGTCAGGGGTTGGACTATGGCTACACCTTC	CAWSQGLDYGYTF
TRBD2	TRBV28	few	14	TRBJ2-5	TGTGCCAGCAGGGAAGTAGGGACTACAGAGACCCAGTACTTC	CASREVGTTETQYF
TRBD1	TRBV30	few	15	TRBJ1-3	TGTGCCTGGAGTGGCGGACAGGGGGCTGGAAACACCATATATTTT	CAWSGGQGAGNTIYF
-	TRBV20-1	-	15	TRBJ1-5	TGCAGTGGAGATACCGGGACGGAGATCAATCAGCCCCAGCATTTT	CSGDTGTEINQPQHF
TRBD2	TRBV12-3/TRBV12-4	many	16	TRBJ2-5	TGTGCCAGCAGTTTTTCTACTAGCGGGAGGTCTGAGACCCAGTACTTC	CASSFSTSGRSETQYF
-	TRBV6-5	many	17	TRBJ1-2	TGTGCCAGCAGTTCAGGGGCCTCGCTCCCTATGGAGTATGGCTACACCTTC	CASSSGASLPMEYGYTF